This TCR beta chain was found in a study of blood T cell repertoires in COVID-19. Background on the study: T cells, B-cell-depleted T cells, or PBMCs provided the cDNA or gDNA that served as material.

Germline lookup yields CDR1 SEHNR and CDR2 FQNEAQ (reference sequence). This CDR3 is built from 12 residues. Trimming shortened V by 5 bases and J by 3 bases, and 8 bases separated the two germline ends. Generated by immunoSEQ multiplex PCR, the TCRdb table keeps only in-frame clones and is missing some. The sample shows roughly 500,000 clones, 75% to 90% of them seen only once. V and J are TRBV7-9 and TRBJ2-7, with D unclear. The sequence derives from a human donor in a cohort sampled during active COVID-19. The specimen sequenced was peripheral blood. The CDR3 sequence is CASSHRGYEQYF. The CDR3 DNA reads TGTGCCAGCAGCCACCGAGGCTACGAGCAGTACTTC.